This T cell receptor beta chain emerged from a study of CD8 T cells in Susac syndrome. With random hexamers, reverse transcription was performed on roughly 0.45 to 1 ug of RNA. TCRdb itself ran the immunoSEQ multiplex PCR reads through MiXCR, one entry per CDR3 protein. The profile covers around 95,000 distinct CDR3 sequences, with about 95% appearing a single time and 0.25% to 0.35% taken by the ten largest. From blood CD8+ and CD4+ T cells, TCR beta sequences were generated. It was negative isolation that provided the CD8+ and CD4+ T cells, whereas TEMRA cells were enriched by FACS. As regards this clonotype: As yet, its antigen is unknown.

This CDR3 is 13 amino acids long. Germline V gene lookup returns CDR1 SGHRS and CDR2 YFSETQ. Trimming left V 4 bases short and J 10 bases short, with 17 bases between. Study findings and constraints: Expansion of Susac CD8+ clones peaked in TEMRA cells and in active patients. Total CD8+ repertoires held 15 to 20 Susac-specific public clones, while CD8+ TEMRA repertoires held five or six.

The rearrangement links TRBV5-1 to TRBJ1-1, with D possibly being TRBD1 (6 bases). The sample consisted of CD8+ T cells from PBMCs. This clonotype was sampled from a human donor with Susac syndrome. DNA for the CDR3: TGCGCCAGCAGCCCGGGACTGGAGACAGGAGCTTTCTTT. This gives the protein CASSPGLETGAFF.